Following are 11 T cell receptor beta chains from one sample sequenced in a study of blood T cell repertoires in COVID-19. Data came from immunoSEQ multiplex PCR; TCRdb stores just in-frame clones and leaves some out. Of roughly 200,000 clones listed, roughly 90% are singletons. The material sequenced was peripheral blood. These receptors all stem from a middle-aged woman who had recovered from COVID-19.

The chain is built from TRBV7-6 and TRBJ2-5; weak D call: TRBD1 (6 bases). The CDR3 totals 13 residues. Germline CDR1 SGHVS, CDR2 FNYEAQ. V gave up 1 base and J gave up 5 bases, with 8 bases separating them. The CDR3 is CASSLGGPETQYF. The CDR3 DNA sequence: TGTGCCAGCAGCTTAGGGGGGCCCGAGACCCAGTACTTC.

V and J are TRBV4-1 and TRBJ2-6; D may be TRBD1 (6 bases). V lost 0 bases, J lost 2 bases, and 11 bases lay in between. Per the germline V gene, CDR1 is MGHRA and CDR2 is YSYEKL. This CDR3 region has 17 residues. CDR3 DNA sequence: TGCGCCAGCAGCCAAGATAGTCCAGGGGCTGGGGCCAACGTCCTGACTTTC. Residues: CASSQDSPGAGANVLTF.

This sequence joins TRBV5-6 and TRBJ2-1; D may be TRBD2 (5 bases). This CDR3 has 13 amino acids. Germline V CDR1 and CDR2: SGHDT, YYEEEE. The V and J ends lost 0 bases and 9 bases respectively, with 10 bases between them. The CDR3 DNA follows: TGTGCCAGCAGCTTGGGCGGGTTGGGTGAGCAGTTCTTC. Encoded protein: CASSLGGLGEQFF.

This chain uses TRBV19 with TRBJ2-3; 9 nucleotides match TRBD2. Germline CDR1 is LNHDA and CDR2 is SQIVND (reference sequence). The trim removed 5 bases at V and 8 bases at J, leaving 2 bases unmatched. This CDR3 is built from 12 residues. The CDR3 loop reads CASSFSGSTQYF. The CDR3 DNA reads TGTGCCAGTAGTTTTAGCGGGAGTACGCAGTATTTT.

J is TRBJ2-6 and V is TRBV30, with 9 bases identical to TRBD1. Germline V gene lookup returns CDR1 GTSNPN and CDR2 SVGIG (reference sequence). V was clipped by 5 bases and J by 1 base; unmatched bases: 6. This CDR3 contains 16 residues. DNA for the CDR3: TGTGCCTGGGGACGGGACAGGGTTTCTGGGGCCAACGTCCTGACTTTC. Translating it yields CAWGRDRVSGANVLTF.

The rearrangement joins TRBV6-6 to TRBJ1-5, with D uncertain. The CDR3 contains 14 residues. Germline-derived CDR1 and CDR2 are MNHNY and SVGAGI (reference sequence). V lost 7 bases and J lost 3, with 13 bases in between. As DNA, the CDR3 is TGTGCCAGCACCCCCGGGAGGGACAATCAGCCCCAGCATTTT. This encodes CASTPGRDNQPQHF.

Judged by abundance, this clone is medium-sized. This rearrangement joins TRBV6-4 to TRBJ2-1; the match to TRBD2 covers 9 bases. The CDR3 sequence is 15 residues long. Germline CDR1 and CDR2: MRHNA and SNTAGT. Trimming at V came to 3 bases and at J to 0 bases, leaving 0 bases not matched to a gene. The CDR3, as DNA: TGTGCCAGCAGTGAGCGGGAGGGCTCCTACAATGAGCAGTTCTTC. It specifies CASSEREGSYNEQFF.

The CDR3 region has the DNA TGTGCCAGCAGTGTCGGACAGGGGGGTGGAGAAGCTTTCTTT. Translation gives CASSVGQGGGEAFF. The V and J genes are TRBV2 and TRBJ1-1, with 10 bases identical to TRBD1. The CDR3 contains 14 residues. Looked up from germline, CDR1 is SNHLY and CDR2 is FYNNEI. The junction had 7 bases not matched to a gene; V was cut back by 4 bases and J by 8 bases.

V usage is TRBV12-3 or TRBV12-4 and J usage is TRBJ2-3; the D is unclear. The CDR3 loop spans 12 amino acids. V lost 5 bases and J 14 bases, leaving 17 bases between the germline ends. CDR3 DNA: TGTGCCAGCAGTCCCACGAGAGGTTCGTTGTATTTT. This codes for CASSPTRGSLYF.

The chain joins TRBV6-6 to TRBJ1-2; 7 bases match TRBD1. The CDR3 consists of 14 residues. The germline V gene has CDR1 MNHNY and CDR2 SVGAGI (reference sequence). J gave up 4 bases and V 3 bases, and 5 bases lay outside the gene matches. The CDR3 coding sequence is TGTGCCAGCAGTTATGATACAGGGGCCTATGGCTACACCTTC. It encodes CASSYDTGAYGYTF.

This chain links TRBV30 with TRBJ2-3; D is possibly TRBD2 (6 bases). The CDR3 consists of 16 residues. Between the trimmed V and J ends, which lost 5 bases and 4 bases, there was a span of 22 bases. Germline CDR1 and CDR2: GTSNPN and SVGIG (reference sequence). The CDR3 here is CAWDTGSGGGSDTQYF. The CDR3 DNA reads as TGTGCCTGGGATACCGGTAGTGGGGGAGGATCAGATACGCAGTATTTT. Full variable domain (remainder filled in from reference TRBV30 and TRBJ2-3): SQTIHQWPATLVQPVGSPLSLECTVEGTSNPNLYWYRQAAGRGLQLLFYSVGIGQISSEVPQNLSASRPQDRQFILSSKKLLLSDSGFYLCAWDTGSGGGSDTQYFGPGTRLTVL.